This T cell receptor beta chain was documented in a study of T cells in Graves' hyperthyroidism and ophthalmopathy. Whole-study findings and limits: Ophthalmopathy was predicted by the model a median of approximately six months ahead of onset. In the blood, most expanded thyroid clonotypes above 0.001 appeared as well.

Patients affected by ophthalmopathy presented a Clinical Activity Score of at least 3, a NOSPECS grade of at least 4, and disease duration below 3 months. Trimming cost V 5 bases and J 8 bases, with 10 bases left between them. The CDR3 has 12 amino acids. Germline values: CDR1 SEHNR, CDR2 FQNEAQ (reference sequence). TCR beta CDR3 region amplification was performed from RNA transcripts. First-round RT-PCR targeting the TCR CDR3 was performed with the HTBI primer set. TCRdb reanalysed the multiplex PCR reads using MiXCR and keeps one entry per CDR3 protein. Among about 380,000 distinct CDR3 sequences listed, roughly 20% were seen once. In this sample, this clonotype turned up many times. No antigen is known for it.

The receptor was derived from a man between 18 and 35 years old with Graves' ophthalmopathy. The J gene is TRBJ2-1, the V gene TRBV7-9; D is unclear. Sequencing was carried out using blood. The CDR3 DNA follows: TGTGCCAGCAGCCTAAAAGGGTATGAGCAGTTCTTC. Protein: CASSLKGYEQFF.